The rows below give T cell receptor beta chains drawn from one sample of a study of regulatory T cells in long-lasting Graves disease. MiXCR was run by TCRdb on the multiplex PCR reads, yielding one entry per CDR3 protein. The data hold 560,000 or so distinct CDR3 sequences, with more than 15% observed a single time. The same data also went into a second study, on T cells in Graves' hyperthyroidism and ophthalmopathy.

The sample in question was peripheral blood mononuclear cells (PBMCs), obtained at new diagnosis, from a patient treated with antithyroid drugs. The source of these receptors is a man younger than 35 with Graves disease. CDR3s include the opening cysteine and the closing phenylalanine or tryptophan. The D gene is left open where the match is weak. Clone size, where shown, is once, few, many, or a class for clones that have expanded.

clone_size,d_call,j_call,v_call,cdr3_aa,cdr3_nt
many,-,TRBJ2-3,TRBV15,CATSRGGIVADTQYF,TGTGCCACCAGCAGAGGCGGGATAGTCGCAGATACGCAGTATTTT
many,-,TRBJ1-1,TRBV6-1,CASSVDGTDTEAFF,TGTGCCAGCAGTGTTGACGGGACCGACACTGAAGCTTTCTTT
few,TRBD1,TRBJ1-5,TRBV7-2,CASSSGTGYNQPQHF,TGTGCCAGCAGCTCCGGGACAGGGTACAATCAGCCCCAGCATTTT
many,-,TRBJ1-1,TRBV5-1,CASSFARAHTEAFF,TGCGCCAGCAGCTTTGCAAGGGCCCACACTGAAGCTTTCTTT
-,-,TRBJ1-2,TRBV7-9,CASSHTSGGLDYGYTF,TGTGCCAGCAGCCACACTTCGGGGGGCTTGGACTATGGCTACACCTTC
many,-,TRBJ2-3,TRBV12-3/TRBV12-4,CASSLRFDTDTQYF,TGTGCCAGCAGTTTACGATTCGACACAGATACGCAGTATTTT
few,TRBD2,TRBJ2-1,TRBV12-3/TRBV12-4,CASSLAGGYFHEQFF,TGTGCCAGCAGTTTAGCGGGAGGGTACTTTCATGAGCAGTTCTTC
many,TRBD1,TRBJ1-2,TRBV30,CAWSVARTGANYGYTF,TGTGCCTGGAGTGTCGCAAGGACAGGGGCGAACTATGGCTACACCTTC
few,TRBD1,TRBJ2-2,TRBV7-8,CASSSHRQGAATGELFF,TGTGCCAGCAGCTCGCATAGACAGGGGGCGGCCACCGGGGAGCTGTTTTTT
many,TRBD1,TRBJ2-7,TRBV7-9,CASSPLRTGPHEQYF,TGTGCCAGCAGCCCGCTTCGGACAGGGCCCCACGAGCAGTACTTC
few,-,TRBJ2-3,TRBV5-1,CASSVMGVGKADTQYF,TGCGCCAGCAGCGTTATGGGCGTAGGGAAGGCAGATACGCAGTATTTT
many,-,TRBJ2-1,TRBV12-3/TRBV12-4,CATRTSNEQFF,TGTGCCACCCGAACTAGCAATGAGCAGTTCTTC
-,-,TRBJ2-2,TRBV20-1,CSAIHSGTQQYTGELFF,TGCAGTGCTATTCACTCCGGGACACAGCAATACACCGGGGAGCTGTTTTTT
-,TRBD1,TRBJ2-7,TRBV6-2/TRBV6-3,CASRGQVDEQYF,TGTGCCAGCAGGGGACAGGTCGACGAGCAGTACTTC
many,-,TRBJ1-2,TRBV2,CASIRDGNYGYTF,TGTGCCAGCATAAGAGACGGGAACTATGGCTACACCTTC
-,TRBD2,TRBJ2-3,TRBV5-1,CASSDQTSGISTDTQYF,TGCGCCAGCAGCGACCAGACTAGCGGGATCAGCACAGATACGCAGTATTTT
many,-,TRBJ1-4,TRBV30,CAWSQQQGVSEKLFF,TGTGCCTGGAGCCAACAACAGGGAGTGAGTGAAAAACTGTTTTTT
-,TRBD1,TRBJ2-3,TRBV12-3/TRBV12-4,CASRYRGLDTQYF,TGTGCCAGCAGGTACAGGGGGCTAGATACGCAGTATTTT
many,TRBD2,TRBJ2-3,TRBV5-1,CASSLGTSGYTDTQYF,TGCGCCAGCAGCTTAGGGACTAGCGGCTACACAGATACGCAGTATTTT
-,-,TRBJ1-3,TRBV2,CASSESRSGNTIYF,TGTGCCAGCAGTGAATCCAGATCCGGAAACACCATATATTTT
-,TRBD1,TRBJ1-1,TRBV12-5,CASGLATGVEGTEAFF,TGTGCTAGTGGTTTGGCTACAGGGGTTGAAGGGACTGAAGCTTTCTTT
many,-,TRBJ2-7,TRBV20-1,CSARGGLNYEQYF,TGCAGTGCTAGAGGTGGGCTGAACTACGAGCAGTACTTC
few,-,TRBJ1-6,TRBV7-2,CASSLGGQVPLHF,TGTGCCAGCAGCTTAGGTGGGCAGGTGCCCCTCCACTTT
many,-,TRBJ2-7,TRBV20-1,CSAAMTDTPYEQYF,TGCAGTGCCGCCATGACCGATACCCCCTACGAGCAGTACTTC
-,-,TRBJ1-4,TRBV9,CASSFGQTTNEKLFF,TGTGCCAGCAGCTTCGGACAGACAACTAATGAAAAACTGTTTTTT
-,TRBD1,TRBJ2-7,TRBV13,CASRHGTGAYEQYF,TGTGCCAGCCGCCACGGGACAGGGGCCTACGAGCAGTACTTC
many,-,TRBJ1-6,TRBV18,CASSPSVGNSPLHF,TGTGCCAGCTCACCCTCCGTTGGTAATTCACCCCTCCACTTT
many,-,TRBJ2-1,TRBV2,CASSEGDEQFF,TGTGCCAGCAGTGAAGGTGATGAGCAGTTCTTC
-,TRBD2,TRBJ2-2,TRBV20-1,CSASLAGVTGELFF,TGCAGTGCTTCACTAGCGGGAGTCACCGGGGAGCTGTTTTTT
-,TRBD2,TRBJ2-1,TRBV20-1,CSAKPLRGSRDEQFF,TGCAGTGCTAAGCCTCTCCGCGGGAGTAGGGATGAGCAGTTCTTC
-,TRBD2,TRBJ2-6,TRBV3-1,CASSHWEGPGANVLTF,TGTGCCAGCAGCCACTGGGAGGGACCTGGGGCCAACGTCCTGACTTTC
many,-,TRBJ1-1,TRBV15,CATSPYREGNTEAFF,TGTGCCACCAGCCCATACCGGGAGGGGAACACTGAAGCTTTCTTT
-,-,TRBJ2-7,TRBV5-1,CASSLASLGYEQYF,TGCGCCAGCAGCTTGGCTAGCCTGGGCTACGAGCAGTACTTC
many,TRBD1,TRBJ2-7,TRBV5-1,CASSLEPGQPYEQYF,TGCGCCAGCAGCTTGGAGCCGGGACAGCCCTACGAGCAGTACTTC
few,-,TRBJ2-5,TRBV7-2,CASRYQRETQYF,TGTGCCAGCAGATATCAACGGGAGACCCAGTACTTC
many,-,TRBJ2-1,TRBV3-1,CASSPRSFGPRSYNEQFF,TGTGCCAGCAGCCCCCGGAGTTTTGGTCCTCGCTCCTACAATGAGCAGTTCTTC
-,TRBD1,TRBJ2-7,TRBV19,CASSARGIGEQYF,TGTGCCAGTTCCGCCAGGGGGATTGGCGAGCAGTACTTC
many,TRBD2,TRBJ2-7,TRBV29-1,CSVEKVQSGRGDYEQYF,TGCAGCGTTGAAAAAGTCCAAAGCGGGAGAGGAGACTACGAGCAGTACTTC
many,-,TRBJ1-2,TRBV24-1,CATSDLRQESNYGYTF,TGTGCCACCAGTGATTTGCGACAGGAGTCTAACTATGGCTACACCTTC
few,-,TRBJ2-7,TRBV11-2,CASSPHPRQRSNEQYF,TGTGCCAGCAGCCCACATCCCCGACAGAGATCCAACGAGCAGTACTTC
-,-,TRBJ2-7,TRBV18,CASSPREGNEQYF,TGTGCCAGCTCACCACGTGAGGGGAACGAGCAGTACTTC
few,-,TRBJ2-1,TRBV5-6,CASSGRLAYNEQFF,TGTGCCAGCAGCGGGAGGCTGGCTTACAATGAGCAGTTCTTC
many,TRBD2,TRBJ2-1,TRBV9,CASDGGEPHNEQFF,TGTGCTAGCGATGGGGGGGAGCCCCACAATGAGCAGTTCTTC
-,-,TRBJ2-1,TRBV11-3,CASGPEGGSNEQFF,TGTGCCAGCGGACCTGAAGGAGGGTCGAATGAGCAGTTCTTC
-,TRBD1,TRBJ1-6,TRBV5-1,CASSWGDRGNSPLHF,TGCGCCAGCAGCTGGGGGGACAGGGGAAATTCACCCCTCCACTTT
many,-,TRBJ1-5,TRBV2,CASSERGPQNQPQHF,TGTGCCAGCAGTGAACGAGGGCCGCAGAATCAGCCCCAGCATTTT
-,-,TRBJ1-5,TRBV7-2,CASSPYYQPQHF,TGTGCCAGCAGCCCCTATTATCAGCCCCAGCATTTT
many,-,TRBJ1-1,TRBV30,CAWSVRGVTEAFF,TGTGCCTGGAGTGTACGAGGGGTCACTGAAGCTTTCTTT
-,-,TRBJ2-2,TRBV19,CASSIGGTWNTGELFF,TGTGCCAGTAGTATAGGTGGGACCTGGAACACCGGGGAGCTGTTTTTT
few,-,TRBJ2-4,TRBV6-1,CASSELWVRGPEGNIQYF,TGTGCCAGCAGTGAACTATGGGTTCGGGGGCCGGAGGGAAACATTCAGTACTTC
few,TRBD2,TRBJ2-3,TRBV5-1,CASSPGTSGRETDTQYF,TGCGCCAGCAGCCCAGGGACTAGCGGGAGGGAAACAGATACGCAGTATTTT
few,-,TRBJ2-7,TRBV7-2,CASSLGSDPAYEQYF,TGTGCCAGCAGCTTAGGGTCGGATCCGGCCTACGAGCAGTACTTC
many,TRBD2,TRBJ2-1,TRBV27,CASRLAGVSNEQFF,TGTGCCAGCAGACTAGCGGGAGTTTCCAATGAGCAGTTCTTC
-,-,TRBJ1-1,TRBV12-5,CASGSRIGALNTEAFF,TGTGCTAGTGGTTCCCGGATAGGGGCCTTGAACACTGAAGCTTTCTTT
-,TRBD2,TRBJ2-2,TRBV7-3,CASSSLTSGRAHTGELFF,TGTGCCAGCAGCTCCCTGACTAGCGGGAGGGCCCACACCGGGGAGCTGTTTTTT